The next 10 T cell receptor beta chains were all read from a single sample in a study of T-cell memory formation after mild COVID-19. TCRdb independently ran MiXCR on the 5' RACE reads; one entry per CDR3 protein. This table has roughly 300,000 distinct CDR3 sequences, approximately 15% appearing once. The sequenced sample was PBMCs or a T cell subset sorted from them (not recorded which). All receptors come from a man younger than 30 who had mild COVID-19 (a few samples of this study predate the infection). Cell type and time point are not known.

This clonotype was counted at least ten times. This rearrangement joins TRBV5-1 to TRBJ2-7, with no clear D. Germline CDR1 reads SGHRS; CDR2 reads YFSETQ. V lost 2 bases and J 3 bases, leaving 15 bases between the germline ends. The CDR3 is 15 residues long. CDR3 region: CASSFGTVGVYEQYV. Written as DNA, the CDR3 is TGCGCCAGCAGCTTTGGAACAGTAGGCGTCTACGAGCAGTACGTC.

This clonotype was seen a few times. This sequence joins TRBV10-3 and TRBJ2-5, with D perhaps matching TRBD1 or TRBD2 (7 bases each). Germline loops: CDR1 ENHRY, CDR2 SYGVKD. This CDR3 comprises 15 residues. Trimming stripped 8 bases from V and 9 bases from J, with 25 bases between. The CDR3 nucleotides read TGTGCCATCTCCCAGGGGGGGACGAAATTTCTGGCCCAGTACTTC. Amino acid sequence: CAISQGGTKFLAQYF.

This sequence joins TRBV6-1 and TRBJ1-2, with D perhaps TRBD1 (5 bases). V shed 7 bases and J shed 0 bases, with 15 bases lying between them. The V gene's germline CDR1 is MNHNS and CDR2 SASEGT. The CDR3 runs to 15 residues. CDR3 amino acids: CASMDPGLTNYGYTF. The CDR3, as DNA: TGTGCCAGCATGGACCCGGGACTCACTAACTATGGCTACACCTTC.

This clonotype was seen more than once but under ten times. The chain joins TRBV11-3 to TRBJ2-1; weak D call: TRBD2 (5 bases). CDR1 is SGHNT and CDR2 is YENEEA in the germline V gene. Deletions cut 1 base from V and 6 bases from J, with 13 bases between. CDR3 size: 15 residues. CDR3 nucleotide sequence: TGTGCCAGCAGCTTAGGAGGTCTAGCAGTCAATGAGCAGTTCTTC. Translated, it gives CASSLGGLAVNEQFF.

V usage is TRBV6-2 or TRBV6-3 and J usage is TRBJ2-2; 8 positions agree with TRBD2. Trimming took 5 bases from V and 7 from J; bases not matched to a gene: 9. Germline V gene lookup returns CDR1 MNHEY and CDR2 SVGEGT. The CDR3 sequence is 15 residues long. The CDR3 DNA sequence: TGTGCCAGCAGTCCGGGACTAGTGTTCGTCGGGGAGCTGTTTTTT. This encodes CASSPGLVFVGELFF.

The chain is built from TRBV7-6 and TRBJ2-4; 9 nucleotides line up with TRBD1. V lost 5 bases to trimming and J lost 1 base; unmatched junction nucleotides: 6. The CDR3 runs to 16 residues. Germline CDR1 SGHVS, CDR2 FNYEAQ. The CDR3 nucleotides read TGTGCCAGCAGCCCGGGACAGGGAAGGGCCAAAAACATTCAGTACTTC. Amino acid sequence: CASSPGQGRAKNIQYF.

The table lists this clonotype with many counts. V usage is TRBV7-9 and J usage is TRBJ2-1; possibly TRBD2 for D (6 bases). CDR1 SEHNR and CDR2 FQNEAQ come from the germline V gene (reference sequence). The CDR3 is made up of 13 amino acids. V shed 4 bases and J shed 4 bases, with 8 bases lying between them. CDR3 sequence: CASSSGGYNEQFF. Written as DNA, the CDR3 is TGTGCCAGCAGCTCCGGGGGTTACAATGAGCAGTTCTTC.

A few counts support this clonotype. The chain is built from TRBV5-6 and TRBJ2-7, with D maybe TRBD1 (6 bases). The CDR3 covers 12 residues. Per the germline V gene, CDR1 is SGHDT and CDR2 is YYEEEE. Deletions cut 2 bases from V and 7 bases from J, with 10 bases between. Here the CDR3 reads CASSLFRGEQYV. CDR3 nucleotides: TGTGCCAGCAGCTTATTCAGGGGAGAGCAGTACGTC.

The chain carries TRBV28 and TRBJ2-5; D assignment may be TRBD1 or TRBD2 (6 bases each). Germline CDR1 reads MDHEN; CDR2 reads SYDVKM. V lost 5 bases and J lost 9, with 22 bases in between. The CDR3 contains 15 residues. CDR3 sequence: CASSPRGRVETAQYF. CDR3 coding DNA: TGTGCCAGCAGTCCCCGGGGGCGCGTTGAGACCGCCCAGTACTTC.

The chain recombines TRBV4-2 with TRBJ1-2; possibly TRBD1 for D (5 bases). Germline V gene data show CDR1 as LGHNA and CDR2 as YNFKEQ. The CDR3 consists of 19 residues. V was trimmed by 0 bases and J by 3 bases, leaving 23 bases between them. This CDR3 is CASSQDSRDGRPLDYGYTF. The CDR3, as DNA: TGTGCCAGCAGCCAAGATAGCCGGGACGGTCGTCCCCTTGACTATGGCTACACCTTC.